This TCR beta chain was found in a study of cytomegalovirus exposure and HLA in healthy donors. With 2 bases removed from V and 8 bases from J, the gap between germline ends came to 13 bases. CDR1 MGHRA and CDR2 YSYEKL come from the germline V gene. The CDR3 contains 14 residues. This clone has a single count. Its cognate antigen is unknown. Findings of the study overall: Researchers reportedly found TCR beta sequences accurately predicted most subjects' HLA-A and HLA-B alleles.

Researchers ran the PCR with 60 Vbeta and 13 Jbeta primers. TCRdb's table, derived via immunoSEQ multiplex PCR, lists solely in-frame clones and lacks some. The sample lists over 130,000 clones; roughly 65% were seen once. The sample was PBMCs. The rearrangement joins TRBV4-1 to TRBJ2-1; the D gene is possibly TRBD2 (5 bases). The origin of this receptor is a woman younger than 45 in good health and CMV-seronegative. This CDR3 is CASSQRMAEDEQFF. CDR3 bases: TGCGCCAGCAGCCAACGGATGGCGGAGGATGAGCAGTTCTTC.